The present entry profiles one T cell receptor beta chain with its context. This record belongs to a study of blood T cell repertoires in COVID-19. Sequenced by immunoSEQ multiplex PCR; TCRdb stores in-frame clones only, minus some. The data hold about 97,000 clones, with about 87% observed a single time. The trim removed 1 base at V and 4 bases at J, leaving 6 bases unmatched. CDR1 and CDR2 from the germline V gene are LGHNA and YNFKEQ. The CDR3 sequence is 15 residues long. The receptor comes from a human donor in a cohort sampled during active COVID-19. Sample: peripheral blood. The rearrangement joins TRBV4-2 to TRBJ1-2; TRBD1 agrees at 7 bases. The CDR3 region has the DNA TGTGCCAGCAGCCAAGGACAGGGTCAGGTCTATGGCTACACCTTC. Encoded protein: CASSQGQGQVYGYTF.